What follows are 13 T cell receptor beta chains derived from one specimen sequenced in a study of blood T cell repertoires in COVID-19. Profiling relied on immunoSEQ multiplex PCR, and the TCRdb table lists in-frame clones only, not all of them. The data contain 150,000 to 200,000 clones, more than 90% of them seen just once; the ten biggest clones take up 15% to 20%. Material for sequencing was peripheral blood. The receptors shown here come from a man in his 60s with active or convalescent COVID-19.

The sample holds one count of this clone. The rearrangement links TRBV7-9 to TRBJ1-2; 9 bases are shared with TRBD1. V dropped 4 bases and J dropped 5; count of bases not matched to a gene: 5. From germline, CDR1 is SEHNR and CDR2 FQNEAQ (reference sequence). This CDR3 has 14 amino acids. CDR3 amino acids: CASSSTGGWYGYTF. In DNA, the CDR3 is TGTGCCAGCAGCTCCACAGGGGGCTGGTATGGCTACACCTTC.

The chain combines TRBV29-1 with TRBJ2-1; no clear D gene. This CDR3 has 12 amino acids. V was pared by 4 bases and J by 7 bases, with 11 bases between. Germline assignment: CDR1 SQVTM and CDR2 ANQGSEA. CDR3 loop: CSVVYGLNEQFF. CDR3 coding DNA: TGCAGCGTTGTATATGGGCTAAATGAGCAGTTCTTC.

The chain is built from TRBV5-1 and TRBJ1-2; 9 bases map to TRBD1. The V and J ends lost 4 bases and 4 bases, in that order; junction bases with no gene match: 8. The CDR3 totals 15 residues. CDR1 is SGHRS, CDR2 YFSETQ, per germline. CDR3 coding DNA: TGCGCCAGCAGCCCGGGACAGGGCTTTGGCTATGGCTACACCTTC. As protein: CASSPGQGFGYGYTF.

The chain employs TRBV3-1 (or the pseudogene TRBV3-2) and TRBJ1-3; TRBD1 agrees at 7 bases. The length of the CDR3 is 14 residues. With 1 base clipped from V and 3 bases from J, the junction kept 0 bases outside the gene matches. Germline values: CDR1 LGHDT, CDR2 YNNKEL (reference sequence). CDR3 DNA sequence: TGTGCCAGCAGCCAAGGACAGGGTGGAAACACCATATATTTT. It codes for CASSQGQGGNTIYF.

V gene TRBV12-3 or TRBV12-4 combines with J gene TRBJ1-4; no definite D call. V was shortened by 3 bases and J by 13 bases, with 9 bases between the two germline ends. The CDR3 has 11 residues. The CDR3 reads CASSFRTRLFF. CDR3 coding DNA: TGTGCCAGCAGTTTTCGAACAAGACTGTTTTTT.

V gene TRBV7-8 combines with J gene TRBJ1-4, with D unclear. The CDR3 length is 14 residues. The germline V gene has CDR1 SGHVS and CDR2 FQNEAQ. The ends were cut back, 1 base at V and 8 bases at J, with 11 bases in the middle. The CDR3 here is CASSLGPRREKLFF. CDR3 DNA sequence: TGTGCCAGCAGCTTAGGCCCCCGGCGGGAAAAACTGTTTTTT.

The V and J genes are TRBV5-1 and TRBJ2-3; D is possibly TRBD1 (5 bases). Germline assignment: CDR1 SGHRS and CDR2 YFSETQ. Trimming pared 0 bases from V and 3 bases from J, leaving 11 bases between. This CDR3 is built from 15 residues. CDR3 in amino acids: CASSLGVPGTDTQYF. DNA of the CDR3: TGCGCCAGCAGCTTGGGGGTCCCAGGGACAGATACGCAGTATTTT.

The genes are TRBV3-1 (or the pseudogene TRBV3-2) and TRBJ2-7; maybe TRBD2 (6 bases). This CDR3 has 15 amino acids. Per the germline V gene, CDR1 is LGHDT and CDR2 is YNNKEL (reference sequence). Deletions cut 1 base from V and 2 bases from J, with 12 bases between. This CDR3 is CASSQGRGLPYEQYF. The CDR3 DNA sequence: TGTGCCAGCAGCCAAGGCCGGGGGTTACCCTACGAGCAGTACTTC.

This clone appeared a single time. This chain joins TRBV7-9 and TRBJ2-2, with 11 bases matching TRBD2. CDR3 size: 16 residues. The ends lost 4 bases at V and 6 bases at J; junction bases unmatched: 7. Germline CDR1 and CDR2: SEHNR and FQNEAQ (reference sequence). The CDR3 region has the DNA TGTGCCAGCAGCTCCCCCGGGACTAGCGGCCCCGGGGAGCTGTTTTTT. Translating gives CASSSPGTSGPGELFF.

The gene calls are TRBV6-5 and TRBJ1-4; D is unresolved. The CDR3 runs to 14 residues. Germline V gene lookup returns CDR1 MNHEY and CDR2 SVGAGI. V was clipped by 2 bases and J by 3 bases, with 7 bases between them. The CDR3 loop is CASSYGRANEKLFF. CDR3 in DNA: TGTGCCAGCAGTTACGGGCGGGCTAATGAAAAACTGTTTTTT.

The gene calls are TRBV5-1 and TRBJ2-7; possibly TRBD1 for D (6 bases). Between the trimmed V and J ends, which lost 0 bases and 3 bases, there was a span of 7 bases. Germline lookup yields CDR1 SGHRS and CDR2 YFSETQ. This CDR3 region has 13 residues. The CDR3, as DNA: TGCGCCAGCAGCTTGGTAGGGGGCTACGAGCAGTACTTC. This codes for CASSLVGGYEQYF.

Written as DNA, the CDR3 is TGTGCCAGCAGCTTACCCTGGGGGGACAGGGGGCGACGGAACACTGAAGCTTTCTTT. It specifies CASSLPWGDRGRRNTEAFF. The chain carries TRBV7-9 and TRBJ1-1, with 12 bases aligning to TRBD1. This CDR3 is built from 19 residues. From germline, CDR1 is SEHNR and CDR2 FQNEAQ (reference sequence). The ends lost 2 bases at V and 1 base at J; junction bases unmatched: 11.

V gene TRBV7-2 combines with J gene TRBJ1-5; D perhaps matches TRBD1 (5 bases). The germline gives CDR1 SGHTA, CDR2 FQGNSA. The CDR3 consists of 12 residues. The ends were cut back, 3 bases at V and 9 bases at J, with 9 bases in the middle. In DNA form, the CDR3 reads TGTGCCAGCAGCTTTGGGGCAGGGCCCCAGCATTTT. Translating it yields CASSFGAGPQHF.